These 7 T cell receptor beta chains were all obtained from the same sample, sequenced in a study of post-analysis software for immune sequencing data (dated by TCRdb to about 2015). Results the study describes overall, beyond this receptor: Significantly higher frequencies in patients than in controls were found for about 5 TRBV segments, including TRBV5-6, TRBV5-1 and TRBV20-1.

Libraries were built with PCR. Sequencing relied on an Illumina HiSeq 2500. To reduce PCR and sequencing biases, unique molecular identifiers were built into the TCR beta cDNA libraries. TCRdb reanalyzed the raw reads on its own, using fastp at Q25 for trimming and MiXCR for clone calling, and kept in-frame beta chains. Merged by CDR3 protein, the rows form single entries marked with the most common genes and DNA. In this sample the table shows about 570,000 distinct CDR3 sequences, around a third of which occur a single time. Less than 6% of the sample comes from the top ten. These receptors lack a known antigen. Source material: blood. The receptors were sampled from a girl between 2 and 17 years old with multiple sclerosis.

In its sample, this clonotype was seen a few times. The V and J genes are TRBV5-1 and TRBJ2-3; D is ambiguous. CDR3 length: 13 amino acids. The V end was cut by 0 bases, the J end by 10 bases, with 12 bases between. Germline V gene lookup returns CDR1 SGHRS and CDR2 YFSETQ. The DNA of the CDR3 is TGCGCCAGCAGCTTGGAGGCTGAGGCGTCGCAGTATTTT. Translating gives CASSLEAEASQYF.

This clonotype has just a few counts. V and J are TRBV5-1 and TRBJ1-4, with D unclear. Trimming left V 1 base short and J 8 bases short, with 9 bases between. Germline V lookup: CDR1 SGHRS, CDR2 YFSETQ. CDR3 length: 13 residues. The DNA of the CDR3 is TGCGCCAGCAGCTTGTCGATAGGAGAAAAACTGTTTTTT. Translating it yields CASSLSIGEKLFF.

This clonotype appeared a few times. The gene calls are TRBV18 and TRBJ2-7; no firm D call. The CDR3 length is 13 residues. V was shortened by 0 bases and J by 5 bases, with 8 bases between the two germline ends. Germline CDR1 is KGHSH and CDR2 is LQKENI. Here the CDR3 reads CASSPPSNDEQYF. As DNA, the CDR3 is TGTGCCAGCTCACCACCGTCTAACGACGAGCAGTACTTC.

CDR3 DNA: TGTGCCAGCAGTTTAGTCAGGGTTAGCTCCTACGAGCAGTACTTC. It specifies CASSLVRVSSYEQYF. The chain carries TRBV12-3 or TRBV12-4 and TRBJ2-7; perhaps TRBD1 as D (5 bases). V gave up 1 base and J gave up 0 bases, with 10 bases separating them. The CDR3 runs to 15 residues.

This clonotype was picked up a small number of times. V is TRBV7-8 and J is TRBJ2-3, with 10 bases that match TRBD2. The CDR3 contains 16 residues. CDR1 and CDR2 from the germline V gene are SGHVS and FQNEAQ. V lost 4 bases, J lost 4 bases, and 8 bases stayed unmatched. CDR3 protein: CASSYRGTSGADTQYF. In nucleotides, the CDR3 is TGTGCCAGCAGCTACCGGGGAACTAGCGGGGCAGATACGCAGTATTTT.

This clonotype occurred a few times. The chain has TRBV6-5 and TRBJ1-2; D uncertain. Germline CDR1 is MNHEY and CDR2 is SVGAGI. V shed 0 bases and J shed 8 bases, with 13 bases lying between them. The CDR3 length is 14 residues. The CDR3 here is CASSYSTKLEGYTF. CDR3 coding DNA: TGTGCCAGCAGTTACTCGACAAAGCTGGAGGGCTACACCTTC.

This chain connects TRBV29-1 to TRBJ2-6, with D hard to call. V lost 1 base and J lost 1, with 20 bases in between. CDR3 length: 19 residues. Germline CDR1 reads SQVTM; CDR2 reads ANQGSEA. The CDR3 spells CSVEGPGPGSWSGANVLTF. The DNA of the CDR3 is TGCAGCGTTGAAGGCCCGGGTCCCGGGTCCTGGTCTGGGGCCAACGTCCTGACTTTC.